The sequence of this T cell receptor (beta chain) was determined in a study of blood T cell repertoires in COVID-19. Trimming removed 0 bases at V and 5 bases at J, with 7 bases between. The germline V gene has CDR1 MNHNY and CDR2 SVGAGI (reference sequence). The CDR3 contains 13 residues. The method was immunoSEQ multiplex PCR; TCRdb's version includes in-frame clones alone and lacks a portion of them. Of a few hundred thousand clones listed, 88% are singletons. The V and J genes are TRBV6-6 and TRBJ1-2; D call uncertain. Material: peripheral blood. This sequence was found in a man in his sixties who had recovered from COVID-19. The CDR3 loop reads CASSYSREYGYTF. CDR3 nucleotide sequence: TGTGCCAGCAGTTACTCACGGGAATATGGCTACACCTTC.